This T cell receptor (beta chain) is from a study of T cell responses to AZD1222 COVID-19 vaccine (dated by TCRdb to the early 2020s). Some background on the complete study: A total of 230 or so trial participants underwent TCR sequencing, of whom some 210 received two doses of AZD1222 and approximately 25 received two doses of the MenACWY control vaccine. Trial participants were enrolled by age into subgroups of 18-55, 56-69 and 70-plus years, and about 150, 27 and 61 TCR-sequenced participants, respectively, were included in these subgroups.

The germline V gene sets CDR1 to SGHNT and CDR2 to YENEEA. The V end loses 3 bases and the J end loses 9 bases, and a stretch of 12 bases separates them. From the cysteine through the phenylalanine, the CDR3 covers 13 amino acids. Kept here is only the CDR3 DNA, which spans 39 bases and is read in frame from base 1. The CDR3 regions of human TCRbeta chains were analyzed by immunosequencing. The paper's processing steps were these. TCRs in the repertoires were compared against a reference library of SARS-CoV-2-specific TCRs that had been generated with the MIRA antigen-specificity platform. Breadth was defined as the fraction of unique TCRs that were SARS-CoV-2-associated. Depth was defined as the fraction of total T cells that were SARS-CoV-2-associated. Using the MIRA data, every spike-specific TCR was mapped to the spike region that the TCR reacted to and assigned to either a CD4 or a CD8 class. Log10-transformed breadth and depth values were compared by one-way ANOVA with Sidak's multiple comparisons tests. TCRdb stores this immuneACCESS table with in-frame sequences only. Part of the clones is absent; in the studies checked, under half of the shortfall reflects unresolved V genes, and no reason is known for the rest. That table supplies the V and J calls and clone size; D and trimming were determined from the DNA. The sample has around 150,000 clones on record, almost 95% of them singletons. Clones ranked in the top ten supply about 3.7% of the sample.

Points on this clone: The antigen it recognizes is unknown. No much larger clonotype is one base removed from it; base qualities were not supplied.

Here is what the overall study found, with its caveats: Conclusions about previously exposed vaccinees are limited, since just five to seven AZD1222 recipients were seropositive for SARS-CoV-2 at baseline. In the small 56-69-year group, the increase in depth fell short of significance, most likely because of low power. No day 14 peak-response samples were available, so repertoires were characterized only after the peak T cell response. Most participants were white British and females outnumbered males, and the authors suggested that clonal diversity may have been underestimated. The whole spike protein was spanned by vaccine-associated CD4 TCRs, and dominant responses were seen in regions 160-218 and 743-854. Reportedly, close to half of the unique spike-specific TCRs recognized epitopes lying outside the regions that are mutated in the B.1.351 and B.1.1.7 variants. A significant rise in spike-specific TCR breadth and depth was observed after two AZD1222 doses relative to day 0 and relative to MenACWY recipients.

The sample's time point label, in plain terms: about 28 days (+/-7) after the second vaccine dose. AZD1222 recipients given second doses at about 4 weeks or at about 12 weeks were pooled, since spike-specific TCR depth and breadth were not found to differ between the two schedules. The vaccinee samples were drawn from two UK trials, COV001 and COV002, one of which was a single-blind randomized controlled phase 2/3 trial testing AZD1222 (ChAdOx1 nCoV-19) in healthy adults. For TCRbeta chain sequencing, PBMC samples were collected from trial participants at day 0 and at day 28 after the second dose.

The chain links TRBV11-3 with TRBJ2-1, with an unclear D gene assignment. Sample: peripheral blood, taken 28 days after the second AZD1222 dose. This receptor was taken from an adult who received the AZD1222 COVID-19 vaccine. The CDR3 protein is CASSFSAAGEQFF. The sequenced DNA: TGTGCCAGCAGCTTCTCGGCTGCCGGTGAGCAGTTCTTC.